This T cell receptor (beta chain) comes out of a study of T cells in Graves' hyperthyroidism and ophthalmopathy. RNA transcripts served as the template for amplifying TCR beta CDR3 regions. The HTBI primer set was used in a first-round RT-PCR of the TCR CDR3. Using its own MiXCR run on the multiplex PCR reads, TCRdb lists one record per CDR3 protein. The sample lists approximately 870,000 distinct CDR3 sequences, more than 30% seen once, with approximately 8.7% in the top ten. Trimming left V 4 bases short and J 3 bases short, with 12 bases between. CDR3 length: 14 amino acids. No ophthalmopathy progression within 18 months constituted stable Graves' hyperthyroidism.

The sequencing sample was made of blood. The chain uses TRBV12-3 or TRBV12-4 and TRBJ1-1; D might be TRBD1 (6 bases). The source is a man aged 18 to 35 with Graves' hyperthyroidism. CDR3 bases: TGTGCCAGCAGTTACTCGGGACATCACACTGAAGCTTTCTTT. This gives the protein CASSYSGHHTEAFF.